This entry concerns a single T cell receptor beta chain. Its antigen is not known. The data originate from a study of post-analysis software for immune sequencing data. Unique molecular identifiers were carried by the TCR beta cDNA libraries. A single record per CDR3 protein comes from TCRdb applying MiXCR to the PCR reads. The sample comprises about half a million distinct CDR3 sequences, 45% of which are singletons, and around 10% rests with the top ten. Germline loops: CDR1 SGHTA, CDR2 FQGTGA. This CDR3 comprises 15 residues. V was clipped by 0 bases and J by 2 bases, with 10 bases between them. Study-wide points: Higher frequency in patients than in controls was seen for about 5 TRBV segments, with TRBV5-6, TRBV5-1 and TRBV20-1 among them. Versus controls, multiple sclerosis patients showed significantly lower diversity (normalized Chao1).

Specimen: blood. This receptor was taken from a girl aged 5-17 years with multiple sclerosis. The V and J genes are TRBV7-3 and TRBJ2-5; no definite D call. The CDR3 coding sequence is TGTGCCAGCAGCTTAACGGGCCAGGCTCAAGAGACCCAGTACTTC. This encodes CASSLTGQAQETQYF.